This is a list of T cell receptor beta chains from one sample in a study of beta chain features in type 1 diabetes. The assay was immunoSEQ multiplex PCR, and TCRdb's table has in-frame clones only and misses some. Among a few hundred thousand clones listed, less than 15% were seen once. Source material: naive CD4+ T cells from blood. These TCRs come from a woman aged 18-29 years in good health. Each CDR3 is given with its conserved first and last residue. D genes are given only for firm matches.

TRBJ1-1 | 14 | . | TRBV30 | CAWSARMYNTEAFF
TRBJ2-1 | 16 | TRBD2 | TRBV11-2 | CASSLDKREDLDEQFF
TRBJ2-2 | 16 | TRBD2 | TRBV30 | CAWSWTSGIGSGELFF
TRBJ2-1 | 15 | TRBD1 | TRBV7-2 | CASSFPGQGMNEQFF
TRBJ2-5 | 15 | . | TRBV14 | CASSQGWLVKETQYF
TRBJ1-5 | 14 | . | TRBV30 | CAWSGGTPNQPQHF
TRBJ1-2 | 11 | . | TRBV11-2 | CASSQRTHDTF
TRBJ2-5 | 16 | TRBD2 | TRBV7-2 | CASSLVGTSGSETQYF
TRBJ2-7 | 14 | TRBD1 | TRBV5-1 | CASSPGTGRYEQYF
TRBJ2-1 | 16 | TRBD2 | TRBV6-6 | CASRNKAGGIYNEQFF
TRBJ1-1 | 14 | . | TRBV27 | CASSPNPNTAEAFF
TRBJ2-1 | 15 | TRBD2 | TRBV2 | CASSALAGGRNEQFF
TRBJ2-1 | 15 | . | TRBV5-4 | CASSSRQGGYNEQFF
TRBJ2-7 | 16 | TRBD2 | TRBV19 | CASSVGTSGRLYEQYF
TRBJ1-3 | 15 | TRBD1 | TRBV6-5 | CASTRGAGGLDTIYF
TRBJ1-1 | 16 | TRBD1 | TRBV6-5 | CASSYDNRGMNTEAFF
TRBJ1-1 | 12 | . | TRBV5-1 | CASSLGQTEAFF
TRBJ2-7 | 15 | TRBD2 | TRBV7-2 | CASSLAGGNSYEQYF
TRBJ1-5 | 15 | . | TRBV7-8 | CASSLAQGGLQPQHF
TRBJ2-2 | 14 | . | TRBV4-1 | CASSQAENTGELFF
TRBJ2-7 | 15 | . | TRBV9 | CASSVAGQPPYEQYF
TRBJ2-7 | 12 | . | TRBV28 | CASSLIISEQYF
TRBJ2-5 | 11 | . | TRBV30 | CAWSVLEAQYF
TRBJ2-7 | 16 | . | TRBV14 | CASSYHRAKGSYEQYF
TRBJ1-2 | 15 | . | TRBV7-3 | CASSFGGISGRGYTF
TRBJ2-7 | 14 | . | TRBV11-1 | CASSLGQISYEQYF
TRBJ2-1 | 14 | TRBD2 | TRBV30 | CAWSKGLAIDEQFF
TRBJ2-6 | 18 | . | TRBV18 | CASSPREGDVSGANVLTF
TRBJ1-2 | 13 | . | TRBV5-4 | CASSLTGYYGYTF
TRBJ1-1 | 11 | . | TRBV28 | CASRYRSEAFF
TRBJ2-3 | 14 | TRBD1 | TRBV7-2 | CASSTDRGTDTQYF
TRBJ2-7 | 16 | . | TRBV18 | CASSLSDGASSYEQYF
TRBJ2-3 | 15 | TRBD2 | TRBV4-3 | CASSYRLAGTDTQYF
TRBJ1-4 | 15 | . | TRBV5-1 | CASSVSGVPNEKLFF
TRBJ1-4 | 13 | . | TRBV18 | CASSPDTGEKLFF
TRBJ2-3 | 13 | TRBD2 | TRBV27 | CASKSSGGDTQYF
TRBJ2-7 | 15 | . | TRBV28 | CASSSPGSSSYEQYF
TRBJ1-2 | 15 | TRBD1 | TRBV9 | CASSQTDRGLYGYTF
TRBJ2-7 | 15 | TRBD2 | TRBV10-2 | CASSEWGLAAYEQYF
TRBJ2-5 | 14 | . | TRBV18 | CASSPWQGQETQYF
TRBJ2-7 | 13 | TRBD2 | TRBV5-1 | CASSSREGDEQYF
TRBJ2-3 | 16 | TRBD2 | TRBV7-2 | CASSLAWTRGPDTQYF
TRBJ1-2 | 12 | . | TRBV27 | CASSPEGHGYTF
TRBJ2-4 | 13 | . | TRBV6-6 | CASSLRGTDIQYF
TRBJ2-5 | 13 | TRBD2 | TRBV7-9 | CASRRTSEETSYF
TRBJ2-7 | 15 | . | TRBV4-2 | CASSQTTTSSYEQYF
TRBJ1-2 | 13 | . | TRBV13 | CASSSLRNYGYTF
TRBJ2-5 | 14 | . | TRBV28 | CASSSPGLQETQYF
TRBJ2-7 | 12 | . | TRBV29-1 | CSVDPGTYEQYF
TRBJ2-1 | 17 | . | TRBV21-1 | CASSKGTGDHSYNEQFF
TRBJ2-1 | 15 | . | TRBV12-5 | CASGYTAGLNNEQFF
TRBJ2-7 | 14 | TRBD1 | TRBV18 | CASSPLGQVSEQYF